The rows below give T cell receptor beta chains drawn from one sample of a study of technical replicates of blood from several donors. Repertoires were generated with immunoSEQ multiplex PCR, while TCRdb's copy carries only in-frame clones and drops some. Here the sample spans over 85,000 clones, about 95% being singletons. The sequenced material came from T cells isolated from PBMCs. The receptors stem from a human donor in good health. Each CDR3 is given with its conserved first and last residue. The D gene is left open where the match is weak. Only part of the rows carry a size: once, few, many, or a class if the clone is expanded.

j_call d_call v_call clone_size cdr3_nt cdr3_aa
TRBJ1-2 NA TRBV20-1 NA TGCAGTGCTAGCCGGGGCTACACCTTC CSASRGYTF
TRBJ2-7 TRBD1 TRBV2 NA TGTGCCAGCACTTTAGGACAGGGGACCTCCTACGAGCAGTACTTC CASTLGQGTSYEQYF
TRBJ1-1 NA TRBV2 once TGTGCCAGCAGTGACAGGGTGCACACTGAAGCTTTCTTT CASSDRVHTEAFF
TRBJ2-7 TRBD1 TRBV7-2 NA TGTGCCAGCAGCTTAGGGACAGGCGAGCAGTACTTC CASSLGTGEQYF
TRBJ1-2 TRBD1 TRBV11-2 NA TGTGCCAGCAGCGTAGGACAGGGGGCGATCTATGGCTACACCTTC CASSVGQGAIYGYTF
TRBJ1-2 TRBD1 TRBV30 NA TGTGCCTGGAGTCGTGACAGGGGGCTTTTCGGCTACACCTTC CAWSRDRGLFGYTF
TRBJ1-5 TRBD1 TRBV28 NA TGTGCCAGCAGTTATACAGGGGACCGTCAGCCCCAGCATTTT CASSYTGDRQPQHF
TRBJ1-5 NA TRBV1 once TGCACCAGCAGCCAAGCGCGCTATAGCAATCAGCCCCAGCATTTT CTSSQARYSNQPQHF
TRBJ2-5 TRBD2 TRBV6-5 NA TGTGCCAGCAGTTACTTAGCGGGAGAAACCCAGTACTTC CASSYLAGETQYF
TRBJ2-1 NA TRBV10-3 NA TGTGCCATCAGTGTTCAGGGGTACAATGAGCAGTTCTTC CAISVQGYNEQFF
TRBJ2-1 TRBD2 TRBV4-2 NA TGTGCCAGCAGCCTCGAAGGACTAGCGGGAGAGGGTACCTATGAGCAGTTCTTC CASSLEGLAGEGTYEQFF
TRBJ2-2 TRBD2 TRBV9 NA TGTGCCAGCAGCGTAGATGTAGCGGGAGGGCCGAACACCGGGGAGCTGTTTTTT CASSVDVAGGPNTGELFF
TRBJ1-2 NA TRBV19 NA TGTGCCAGTAGTGGCCTCATATCCAGATTAAACTATGGCTACACCTTC CASSGLISRLNYGYTF
TRBJ1-1 NA TRBV28 NA TGTGCCAGCTCGTGGGGACAGAACACTGAAGCTTTCTTT CASSWGQNTEAFF
TRBJ2-5 TRBD2 TRBV11-2 NA TGTGCCAGCAGCTTAGGGCTAGCGGGAGGGAGAGAGACCCAGTACTTC CASSLGLAGGRETQYF
TRBJ1-5 NA TRBV7-8 NA TGTGCCAGCAGCTTAGAGGGAGTGATTAGCAATCAGCCCCAGCATTTT CASSLEGVISNQPQHF
TRBJ2-3 TRBD2 TRBV5-1 NA TGCGCCAGCAGCTCAATTGGGACTAGCGGCACAGATACGCAGTATTTT CASSSIGTSGTDTQYF
TRBJ2-5 NA TRBV2 NA TGTGCCAGCAGTGAACTCGGGGAGCTAGAGACCCAGTACTTC CASSELGELETQYF
TRBJ2-7 TRBD2 TRBV10-3 NA TGTGCCATCAGTGATGGCGCGGGAGGGAGACACTCCTACGAGCAGTACTTC CAISDGAGGRHSYEQYF
TRBJ2-6 NA TRBV11-3 NA TGTGCCAGCAGCCCGAACTATGGGTCTGGGGCCAACGTCCTGACTTTC CASSPNYGSGANVLTF
TRBJ1-2 TRBD1 TRBV19 NA TGTGCCAGTATTGGACAGGGGCCCCTTCCCTATGGTGGCTACACCTTC CASIGQGPLPYGGYTF
TRBJ2-1 NA TRBV29-1 NA TGCAGCGTTGATGGGGGGGCGTCCTACAATGAGCAGTTCTTC CSVDGGASYNEQFF
TRBJ1-2 TRBD1 TRBV11-3 NA TGTGCCAGCAGCTTGGGGACAGGGGGAGATGGCTACACCTTC CASSLGTGGDGYTF
TRBJ2-2 TRBD2 TRBV9 NA TGTGCCAGCAGCGTGACGGGAGGGAACACCGGGGAGCTGTTTTTT CASSVTGGNTGELFF
TRBJ1-1 NA TRBV9 NA TGTGCCAGCAGCGGAGGGCTGGGTGCCGCGGAAGCTTTCTTT CASSGGLGAAEAFF
TRBJ1-2 TRBD1 TRBV5-1 NA TGCGCCAGCAGCTTGGCCGGGACAGGGGCTAGTACTGGCTACACCTTC CASSLAGTGASTGYTF
TRBJ1-3 NA TRBV30 NA TGTGCCTGGAGTGGAAGTATCATTAGCTCTGGAAACACCATATATTTT CAWSGSIISSGNTIYF
TRBJ2-2 TRBD2 TRBV10-3 NA TGTGCCATCAGTGAGTCGCTAGCGGGAGGGCTAACCGGGGAGCTGTTTTTT CAISESLAGGLTGELFF
TRBJ2-5 TRBD2 TRBV2 NA TGTGCCAGCAGAGCCTTGGCGGGGGGTCAAGAGACCCAGTACTTC CASRALAGGQETQYF
TRBJ1-1 TRBD1 TRBV6-5 NA TGTGCCAGCAGTTACCAGGGGGAGAACACTGAAGCTTTCTTT CASSYQGENTEAFF
TRBJ1-1 NA TRBV6-1 NA TGTGCCAGCAGGACTACAGGGACGGTCAACACTGAAGCTTTCTTT CASRTTGTVNTEAFF
TRBJ1-1 NA TRBV5-4 NA TGTGCCAGCAGCTCGTTACAGGGTAAAGCTTTCTTT CASSSLQGKAFF
TRBJ2-3 NA TRBV2 NA TGTGCCAGCAGTCCTTCCCCCGGGACAGATACGCAGTATTTT CASSPSPGTDTQYF
TRBJ2-3 NA TRBV29-1 NA TGCAGCGTGAGTAGAGATACGCAGTATTTT CSVSRDTQYF
TRBJ1-4 TRBD1 TRBV7-9 once TGTGCCAGCAGCCCGCCGGGACAGGGAGGGGAAAAACTGTTTTTT CASSPPGQGGEKLFF
TRBJ1-4 NA TRBV5-1 NA TGCGCCAGCAGCCTAAGACTCGATGAAAAACTGTTTTTT CASSLRLDEKLFF
TRBJ1-2 TRBD1 TRBV29-1 NA TGCAGCGGGGCTAATGGAGGGGGCGGGAACTATGGCTACACCTTC CSGANGGGGNYGYTF
TRBJ1-2 NA TRBV11-1 NA TGTGCCAGCAGCTTAGGAGACAGGAACTATGGCTACACCTTC CASSLGDRNYGYTF
TRBJ1-2 NA TRBV2 NA TGTGCCAGCAGTGTCAGACTGGGTAACTATGGCTACACCTTC CASSVRLGNYGYTF
TRBJ1-2 TRBD1 TRBV14 NA TGTGCCAGTACCGGGACAGGGGGCTTTGACGGCTACACCTTC CASTGTGGFDGYTF
TRBJ2-7 NA TRBV14 once TGTGCCAGCAGCTGGGACTGGCTCTCACTGCAGTACTTC CASSWDWLSLQYF
TRBJ2-7 NA TRBV27 NA TGTGCCAGCAGTTTATACCCCGCTGGGTCGGAGGGCTACGAGCAGTACTTC CASSLYPAGSEGYEQYF
TRBJ2-5 NA TRBV7-9 NA TGTGCCAGCAGCTTAGTAAACAGCCAAGAGACCCAGTACTTC CASSLVNSQETQYF
TRBJ2-1 TRBD2 TRBV2 NA TGTGCCAGCATGGGACTAGCGGGAGAGAATGAGCAGTTCTTC CASMGLAGENEQFF
TRBJ1-2 TRBD1 TRBV6-5 NA TGTGCCAGCAGTTACTCGGGGACAGGGGGCAACTATGGCTACACCTTC CASSYSGTGGNYGYTF
TRBJ2-3 TRBD2 TRBV7-3 NA TGTGCCAGCAGCTTACAGGGACTAGCGGGAGTCGGTACGCAGTATTTT CASSLQGLAGVGTQYF
TRBJ1-2 NA TRBV6-6 NA TGTGCCAGCAGTTACCTTGGACAGAACTATGGCTACACCTTC CASSYLGQNYGYTF
TRBJ2-2 NA TRBV6-5 NA TGTGCCAGCACTAGGACTGTAATGGGGACCGGGGAGCTGTTTTTT CASTRTVMGTGELFF
TRBJ1-5 NA TRBV29-1 NA TGCAGCGTTTCTTCCACGAGTAATGATCAGCCCCAGCATTTT CSVSSTSNDQPQHF
TRBJ2-7 NA TRBV27 NA TGTGCCAGCAGTCGGGGGACAGTCTACGAGCAGTACTTC CASSRGTVYEQYF
TRBJ2-3 NA TRBV19 NA TGTGCCAGTAGTTTGGACAGTCCCGGTACGCAGTATTTT CASSLDSPGTQYF
TRBJ2-5 NA TRBV28 NA TGTGCCAGCAGCTCGGGATCGGTTGAGACCCAGTACTTC CASSSGSVETQYF
TRBJ2-3 NA TRBV19 NA TGTGCCAGTAGTATCCAGGGATCAGATACGCAGTATTTT CASSIQGSDTQYF
TRBJ2-3 NA TRBV6-5 NA TGTGCCAGCAGAACAGCCACAGATACGCAGTATTTT CASRTATDTQYF